These 10 T cell receptor beta chains originate from one sample sequenced in a study of cytomegalovirus exposure and HLA in healthy donors. The PCR used 60 Vbeta and 13 Jbeta primers. Sequencing was performed with immunoSEQ multiplex PCR; in TCRdb, only in-frame clones are kept and a portion is missing. This table holds 200,000 or so clones, around 79% found once. The sequenced sample consisted of PBMCs. These receptors were taken from a male donor in good health and CMV-seropositive.

The genes are TRBV27 and TRBJ1-5; weak D call: TRBD1 (5 bases). CDR1 MNHEY and CDR2 SMNVEV come from the germline V gene (reference sequence). This CDR3 spans 14 amino acids. V was cut by 3 bases and J by 4 bases, with 10 bases left in between. The CDR3 sequence is CASSFGAANQPQHF. The CDR3 DNA is TGTGCCAGCAGTTTTGGGGCAGCAAATCAGCCCCAGCATTTT.

The chain joins TRBV27 to TRBJ2-5; the D is unclear. This CDR3 is 13 amino acids long. Trimming stripped 3 bases from V and 5 bases from J, with 10 bases between. Germline V gene lookup returns CDR1 MNHEY and CDR2 SMNVEV (reference sequence). The CDR3 region is CASSFYRAETQYF. The DNA for the CDR3 is TGTGCCAGCAGTTTTTACCGTGCGGAGACCCAGTACTTC.

For the CDR3, the DNA is TGTGCCAGCAGTTTTCAGGCGGGGGGGATGGAGACCCAGTACTTC. Encoded protein: CASSFQAGGMETQYF. The chain recombines TRBV28 with TRBJ2-5; 9 bases line up with TRBD2. Germline CDR1 is MDHEN and CDR2 is SYDVKM. CDR3 length equals 15 residues. J gave up 5 bases and V 3 bases, and 7 bases lay outside the gene matches.

The chain uses TRBV27 and TRBJ2-1; unclear D gene. The V end lost 2 bases, the J end lost 0 bases, and 8 bases lay between the germline ends. Germline V gives CDR1 MNHEY, CDR2 SMNVEV (reference sequence). CDR3 length equals 15 residues. Here the CDR3 reads CASSLLGGSYNEQFF. Written as DNA, the CDR3 is TGTGCCAGCAGTTTACTAGGTGGCTCCTACAATGAGCAGTTCTTC.

This chain connects TRBV4-2 to TRBJ2-7; D is undetermined. Germline CDR1 is LGHNA and CDR2 is YNFKEQ. Trimming took 0 bases from V and 5 from J, leaving 8 bases between them. The CDR3 is 13 amino acids. The CDR3 coding sequence is TGTGCCAGCAGCCAAGATCCCGTTGACGAGCAGTACTTC. Translated, it gives CASSQDPVDEQYF.

This chain uses TRBV5-4 with TRBJ2-1, with no clear D. The germline V and J ends were trimmed by 1 base and 8 bases, with 7 bases remaining between them. Per germline, CDR1 SGHNT and CDR2 YYREEE (reference sequence). The CDR3 has 12 amino acids. The CDR3 loop is CASSLWADEQFF. Written as DNA, the CDR3 is TGTGCCAGCAGCTTGTGGGCCGATGAGCAGTTCTTC.

The DNA for the CDR3 is TGTGCCAGCAGCCAACACGGGAGCGGCCTAAAAGAGACCCAGTACTTC. This codes for CASSQHGSGLKETQYF. The chain recombines TRBV14 with TRBJ2-5; tentatively, D is TRBD2 (6 bases). This CDR3 has 16 residues. The germline V gene encodes CDR1 SGHDN and CDR2 FVKESK. Trimming took off 2 bases at V and 3 bases at J, with 16 bases between the two ends.

The gene calls are TRBV7-2 and TRBJ2-5; tentative D call: TRBD1 (5 bases). Trimming stripped 2 bases from V and 4 bases from J, with 11 bases between. The length of the CDR3 is 14 residues. The germline CDR1 and CDR2 sequences are SGHTA and FQGNSA. CDR3 nucleotide sequence: TGTGCCAGCAGCTTATATTCAGGGCCAGAGACCCAGTACTTC. Translating gives CASSLYSGPETQYF.

The V and J genes are TRBV7-2 and TRBJ2-1; 10 bases line up with TRBD2. The ends lost 5 bases at V and 2 bases at J; junction bases unmatched: 3. The V gene's germline CDR1 is SGHTA and CDR2 FQGNSA. The CDR3 is 15 amino acids. CDR3 sequence: CASSLLAGTYNEQFF. CDR3 nucleotide sequence: TGTGCCAGCAGCCTACTAGCGGGGACCTACAATGAGCAGTTCTTC.

This chain uses TRBV5-6 with TRBJ2-1; D might be TRBD2 (6 bases). The germline gives CDR1 SGHDT, CDR2 YYEEEE. Deletions cut 1 base from V and 0 bases from J, with 8 bases between. The CDR3 covers 15 residues. This CDR3 reads CASSLRTISYNEQFF. CDR3 nucleotide sequence: TGTGCCAGCAGCTTGAGGACTATCTCCTACAATGAGCAGTTCTTC.